This record concerns one TCR beta chain sequence. The antigen remains undetermined. The data were obtained in a study of T cell responses to AZD1222 COVID-19 vaccine. Regarding the study as a whole: The sample set comprised mostly white British donors with more females, and clonal diversity was possibly underestimated. The study reported that nearly half of spike-specific TCRs target unmutated variant regions. Spike-wide vaccine-associated CD4 TCRs dominated at 160-218 and 743-854.

Trimming removed 5 bases from V and 0 bases from J; junction bases left unmatched: 7. Germline V lookup: CDR1 SGHVS, CDR2 FQNEAQ. The CDR3 consists of 16 residues. TCRdb's copy holds only in-frame clones and misses some; the assay was immunoSEQ multiplex PCR. This table holds 78,000 or so clones, around 88% found once. The clonotype comes from an adult in good health. The rearrangement joins TRBV7-8 to TRBJ2-1; TRBD1 aligns across 7 bases. Sequenced material: peripheral blood, taken on day 0 of AZD1222 vaccination. The CDR3 region is CASSVGQAISYNEQFF. The DNA for the CDR3 is TGTGCCAGCAGCGTAGGACAGGCTATCTCCTACAATGAGCAGTTCTTC. Filled out from reference TRBV7-8 and TRBJ2-1, the complete variable domain reads GAGVSQSPRYKVAKRGQDVALRCDPISGHVSLFWYQQALGQGPEFLTYFQNEAQLDKSGLPSDRFFAERPEGSVSTLKIQRTQQEDSAVYLCASSVGQAISYNEQFFGPGTRLTVL.